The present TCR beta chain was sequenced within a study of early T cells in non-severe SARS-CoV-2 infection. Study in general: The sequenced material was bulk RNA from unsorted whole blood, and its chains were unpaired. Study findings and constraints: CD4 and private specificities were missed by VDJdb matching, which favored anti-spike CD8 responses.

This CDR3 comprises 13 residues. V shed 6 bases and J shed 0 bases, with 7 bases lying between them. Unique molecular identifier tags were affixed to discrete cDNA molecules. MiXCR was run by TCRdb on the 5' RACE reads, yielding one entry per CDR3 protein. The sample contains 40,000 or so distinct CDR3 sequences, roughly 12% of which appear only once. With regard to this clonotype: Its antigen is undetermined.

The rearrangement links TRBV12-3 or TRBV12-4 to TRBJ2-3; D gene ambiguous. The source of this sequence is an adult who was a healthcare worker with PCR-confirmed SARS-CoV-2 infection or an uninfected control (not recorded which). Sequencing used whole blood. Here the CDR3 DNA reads TGTGCCAGCAGAATGACAAGCACAGATACGCAGTATTTT. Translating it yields CASRMTSTDTQYF.